The 9 T cell receptor beta chains below all came from one sample that was sequenced in a study of cytomegalovirus exposure and HLA in healthy donors. Primers for the PCR totalled 60 Vbeta and 13 Jbeta. TCRdb keeps only in-frame clones here, not all; method: immunoSEQ multiplex PCR. This sample carries around 180,000 clones, 85% of them seen once, and the ten largest clones take 1%. Sequencing was carried out using PBMCs. The receptors originated from a boy between 2 and 10 years old in good health and CMV-seronegative.

A few counts support this clone. The chain employs TRBV28 and TRBJ1-1; D is uncertain. Germline lookup yields CDR1 MDHEN and CDR2 SYDVKM. Trimming took off 3 bases at V and 7 bases at J, with 12 bases between the two ends. The CDR3 is 13 residues long. CDR3 DNA sequence: TGTGCCAGCAGTTTGTCCGAGTACCGTGAAGCTTTCTTT. This translates into CASSLSEYREAFF. The full variable domain, with the rest looked up from reference TRBV28 and TRBJ1-1, is DVKVTQSSRYLVKRTGEKVFLECVQDMDHENMFWYRQDPGLGLRLIYFSYDVKMKEKGDIPEGYSVSREKKERFSLILESASTNQTSMYLCASSLSEYREAFFGQGTRLTVV.

V is TRBV5-4 and J is TRBJ2-2; D is perhaps TRBD2 (5 bases). Germline CDR1 SGHNT, CDR2 YYREEE (reference sequence). V shed 0 bases and J shed 5 bases, with 11 bases lying between them. This CDR3 region has 15 residues. The CDR3 sequence: CASSLVEGQTGELFF. The CDR3 DNA is TGTGCCAGCAGCTTGGTAGAGGGTCAAACCGGGGAGCTGTTTTTT.

The rearrangement joins TRBV7-9 to TRBJ1-2; D perhaps matches TRBD1 (5 bases). There are 15 residues in the CDR3. The V and J ends lost 5 bases and 7 bases respectively, with 20 bases between them. Germline loops: CDR1 SEHNR, CDR2 FQNEAQ (reference sequence). For the CDR3, the DNA is TGTGCCAGCAGCCCCTTAAGAGGCAGGGTGTTTGGCTACACCTTC. It encodes CASSPLRGRVFGYTF.

In this sample, this clone turned up a few times. The chain is built from TRBV28 and TRBJ1-2; 9 positions agree with TRBD1. Per germline, CDR1 MDHEN and CDR2 SYDVKM. The CDR3 length is 15 residues. Trimming at V came to 5 bases and at J to 8 bases, leaving 12 bases not matched to a gene. The CDR3 is CASSLPTGQGGGYTF. CDR3 coding DNA: TGTGCCAGCAGTCTACCCACGGGACAGGGCGGCGGCTACACCTTC.

The chain recombines TRBV10-2 with TRBJ2-1, with 9 bases fitting TRBD2. The CDR3 loop spans 20 amino acids. V lost 0 bases and J lost 3; bases outside the gene matches: 15. Germline V gives CDR1 WSHSY, CDR2 SAAADI. Here the CDR3 reads CASSESRIAGARLIYNEQFF. DNA for the CDR3: TGCGCCAGCAGTGAGTCGAGGATAGCGGGAGCTCGCTTAATCTACAATGAGCAGTTCTTC.

This rearrangement joins TRBV28 to TRBJ1-2, with a weak D call TRBD1 (6 bases). The CDR3 is 14 residues long. Germline CDR1 and CDR2: MDHEN and SYDVKM. Trimming took off 5 bases at V and 6 bases at J, with 16 bases between the two ends. The DNA of the CDR3 is TGTGCCAGCAGTGATGGGGGCGCTCCCCATGGCTACACCTTC. This translates into CASSDGGAPHGYTF.

J is TRBJ2-2 and V is TRBV13; the match to TRBD1 covers 11 bases. Germline CDR1 is PRHDT and CDR2 is FYEKMQ (reference sequence). V shed 5 bases and J 7 bases; nucleotides not matched to a gene: 3. The CDR3 totals 14 residues. As DNA, the CDR3 is TGTGCCAGCAGCCCCGGGACAGGGGGCGGGGAGCTGTTTTTT. Amino acids: CASSPGTGGGELFF.

This chain connects TRBV5-1 to TRBJ2-1; the D gene is possibly TRBD2 (7 bases). V dropped 0 bases and J dropped 0 bases, with 13 bases sitting between them. The CDR3 consists of 17 residues. CDR1 is SGHRS and CDR2 is YFSETQ in the germline V gene. DNA for the CDR3: TGCGCCAGCAGCTTGGGCTGGGGGGGGCACTCCTACAATGAGCAGTTCTTC. Protein: CASSLGWGGHSYNEQFF.

This sequence joins TRBV30 and TRBJ2-3; 7 bases align to TRBD2. J was trimmed by 3 bases and V by 0 bases; bases with no gene match: 6. The CDR3 is made up of 15 amino acids. Germline CDR1 GTSNPN, CDR2 SVGIG (reference sequence). This CDR3 is CAWSVSGAVTDTQYF. CDR3 DNA sequence: TGTGCCTGGAGTGTAAGCGGGGCGGTGACAGATACGCAGTATTTT.